The T cell receptor (beta chain) described here comes from a study of blood T cell repertoires in COVID-19. V lost 1 base and J 7 bases, leaving 15 bases between the germline ends. Germline V CDR1 and CDR2: SGHDT, YYEEEE. This CDR3 contains 16 residues. The authors' processing: Amplifying reference gene primers gave estimates of nucleated cell counts. Libraries were prepared by immunoSEQ multiplex PCR; TCRdb keeps only in-frame clonotypes and omits some of them. That table furnishes V, J and clone size, whereas the DNA furnished D and trimming. This sample carries more than 450,000 clones, roughly 87% of them seen once, and the ten largest clones take under 0.85%. Clinical history as reported by participants underpinned cohort assignment.

The clonotype was recovered from a woman younger than 30 who had recovered from COVID-19. The sequenced sample consisted of PBMCs or T cells enriched from blood (not recorded which). The chain is built from TRBV5-6 and TRBJ1-6; D possibly corresponds to TRBD1 (5 bases). For the CDR3, the DNA is TGTGCCAGCAGCTTGTGGGGAGGGGCCCAGAATTCACCCCTCCACTTT. It specifies CASSLWGGAQNSPLHF.